Following are 22 T cell receptor beta chains from one sample sequenced in a study of T cells in Graves' hyperthyroidism and ophthalmopathy (dated by TCRdb to between 2018 and 2021). Library creation used multiplex PCR. This sample was sequenced with an Illumina HiSeq 2000. Amplification of TCR beta CDR3 regions was carried out from RNA transcripts. A first-round RT-PCR of the TCR CDR3 used the HTBI primer set with the Qiagen OneStep RT-PCR kit. TCRdb applied fastp at Q25 and MiXCR to the public reads, then kept only in-frame beta chains. For every CDR3 protein sequence, its rows merge into one entry that carries the most common genes and DNA. Recorded for this sample are under 650,000 distinct CDR3 sequences; about 16% of them occurred a single time. Jointly, the top ten make up 3.5% to 4% of the sample. Sequenced: blood. These receptors originate from a woman in her twenties or thirties with Graves' hyperthyroidism.

There are a few counts of this clonotype. V is TRBV25-1 and J is TRBJ1-4; no firm D call. The CDR3 loop spans 16 amino acids. Germline CDR1 is MGHDK and CDR2 is SYGVNS. Trimming took 1 base from V and 0 from J, leaving 9 bases between them. CDR3 region: CASSEWQRTTNEKLFF. CDR3 DNA: TGTGCCAGCAGTGAATGGCAGAGAACAACTAATGAAAAACTGTTTTTT.

This clonotype was picked up many times. This chain links TRBV7-2 with TRBJ2-1; TRBD1 agrees at 8 bases. This CDR3 contains 15 residues. The germline V gene encodes CDR1 SGHTA and CDR2 FQGNSA. J was trimmed by 4 bases and V by 3 bases; bases with no gene match: 5. The CDR3 coding sequence is TGTGCCAGCAGCTTTGACAGGGGATCGTACAATGAGCAGTTCTTC. Protein product: CASSFDRGSYNEQFF.

This clonotype was detected a few times. The chain carries TRBV6-1 and TRBJ1-3; D possibly corresponds to TRBD1 (6 bases). V was pared by 8 bases and J by 0 bases, with 14 bases between. Germline assignment: CDR1 MNHNS and CDR2 SASEGT. The CDR3 is made up of 15 amino acids. The CDR3 is CASRRDITSGNTIYF. The CDR3 DNA reads as TGTGCCAGCCGACGGGACATAACCTCTGGAAACACCATATATTTT.

There are a few counts of this clonotype. The chain couples TRBV7-2 to TRBJ2-6; 7 nucleotides match TRBD2. Trimming cost V 5 bases and J 5 bases; bases outside gene matches: 9. The V gene's germline CDR1 is SGHTA and CDR2 FQGNSA. The CDR3 contains 16 residues. CDR3 amino acids: CASSRLAVYRANVLTF. Here the CDR3 DNA reads TGTGCCAGCAGCCGACTAGCCGTGTATAGGGCCAACGTCCTGACTTTC. The full variable domain, in which reference TRBV7-2 and TRBJ2-6 provide the parts outside the CDR3, is GAGVSQSPSNKVTEKGKDVELRCDPISGHTALYWYRQSLGQGLEFLIYFQGNSAPDKSGLPSDRFSAERTGGSVSTLTIQRTQQEDSAVYLCASSRLAVYRANVLTFGAGSRLTVL.

Only a few counts were recorded for this clonotype. This chain joins TRBV4-2 and TRBJ1-4; a weak D match, TRBD1 (5 bases). The ends were cut back, 4 bases at V and 2 bases at J, with 11 bases in the middle. CDR1 LGHNA and CDR2 YNFKEQ come from the germline V gene. This CDR3 is 15 amino acids long. The CDR3 sequence: CASSPPTVTNEKLFF. The CDR3 DNA reads as TGTGCCAGCAGCCCCCCGACAGTCACTAATGAAAAACTGTTTTTT.

The chain links TRBV7-8 to TRBJ2-1, with 8 bases identical to TRBD2. The germline V gene has CDR1 SGHVS and CDR2 FQNEAQ. The V and J ends lost 5 bases and 0 bases, in that order; junction bases with no gene match: 9. This CDR3 is 17 amino acids long. The CDR3 DNA follows: TGTGCCAGCAGCACGTCCGGGACTAGGAGCTCCTACAATGAGCAGTTCTTC. Its translation is CASSTSGTRSSYNEQFF.

This clonotype has a single count. The CDR3 loop reads CASSVTSGGPNTGELFF. CDR3 in DNA: TGTGCCAGCAGCGTAACTAGCGGGGGACCGAACACCGGGGAGCTGTTTTTT. V usage is TRBV9 and J usage is TRBJ2-2; TRBD2 aligns across 11 bases. CDR3 length equals 17 residues. Germline trimming cut 1 base from V and 0 bases from J; bases unmatched to any gene: 2. The germline V gene has CDR1 SGDLS and CDR2 YYNGEE.

This clonotype turned up a few times. The chain is built from TRBV7-8 and TRBJ2-1, with TRBD2 matching over 13 bases. From germline, CDR1 is SGHVS and CDR2 FQNEAQ. V shed 1 base and J 6 bases; nucleotides not matched to a gene: 3. There are 16 residues in the CDR3. The CDR3 nucleotides read TGTGCCAGCAGCTTAGTGAGACTAGCGGGAGGCAATGAGCAGTTCTTC. Its protein product is CASSLVRLAGGNEQFF.

This clonotype appeared a single time. The rearrangement joins TRBV12-5 to TRBJ2-7; unclear D gene. The CDR3 is made up of 12 amino acids. Germline CDR1 LGHNT, CDR2 FRNRAP. The V and J ends lost 0 bases and 7 bases respectively, with 7 bases between them. CDR3 residues: CASGLVRWEQYF. CDR3 sequence (DNA): TGTGCTAGTGGTTTGGTACGGTGGGAGCAGTACTTC. The variable domain in full, with the rest retrieved from reference TRBV12-5 and TRBJ2-7, is DARVTQTPRHKVTEMGQEVTMRCQPILGHNTVFWYRQTMMQGLELLAYFRNRAPLDDSGMPKDRFSAEMPDATLATLKIQPSEPRDSAVYFCASGLVRWEQYFGPGTRLTVT.

This chain connects TRBV5-1 to TRBJ1-6, with 11 bases identical to TRBD1. V was pared by 4 bases and J by 4 bases, with 7 bases of the junction left unmatched. The CDR3 totals 17 residues. Per germline, CDR1 SGHRS and CDR2 YFSETQ. CDR3 sequence reads: CASSKGTGGIYNSPLHF. The CDR3 DNA reads TGCGCCAGCAGCAAAGGGACAGGGGGAATTTATAATTCACCCCTCCACTTT.

This clonotype was recorded a few times. The chain couples TRBV12-5 to TRBJ2-1, with 9 bases identical to TRBD1. This CDR3 has 15 residues. Germline CDR1 and CDR2: LGHNT and FRNRAP. Trimming took 3 bases from V and 7 from J; bases not matched to a gene: 7. The CDR3: CASGFGDRDGNEQFF. In DNA, the CDR3 is TGTGCTAGTGGTTTTGGGGACAGGGATGGAAATGAGCAGTTCTTC. Using reference TRBV12-5 and TRBJ2-1 for the parts outside the CDR3, the full variable domain is DARVTQTPRHKVTEMGQEVTMRCQPILGHNTVFWYRQTMMQGLELLAYFRNRAPLDDSGMPKDRFSAEMPDATLATLKIQPSEPRDSAVYFCASGFGDRDGNEQFFGPGTRLTVL.

At least ten counts were recorded for this clonotype. The chain combines TRBV3-1 with TRBJ1-1; the D gene is possibly TRBD1 (5 bases). V was cut by 3 bases and J by 11 bases, with 13 bases left in between. CDR1 LGHDT and CDR2 YNNKEL come from the germline V gene (reference sequence). The CDR3 covers 12 residues. In DNA, the CDR3 is TGTGCCAGCAGCCACAGGGACGGGTTGGCTTTCTTT. It translates to CASSHRDGLAFF.

The chain has TRBV12-3 or TRBV12-4 and TRBJ2-5; either TRBD1 or TRBD2 may fit D (6 bases each). The CDR3 sequence is 15 residues long. V lost 3 bases and J 2 bases, leaving 13 bases between the germline ends. The CDR3 region is CASSFGGPHQETQYF. DNA for the CDR3: TGTGCCAGCAGTTTTGGGGGGCCGCATCAAGAGACCCAGTACTTC.

This clonotype was recorded at least ten times. The rearrangement uses TRBV7-2 and TRBJ1-1; 8 bases are shared with TRBD1. The CDR3 is 13 amino acids. With 11 bases clipped from V and 5 bases from J, the junction kept 10 bases outside the gene matches. Germline CDR1 is SGHTA and CDR2 is FQGNSA. The CDR3 reads CAARQGRGTEAFF. DNA of the CDR3: TGTGCCGCACGACAGGGGAGGGGAACTGAAGCTTTCTTT.

The CDR3 sequence: CASSVPRQVTGRVTDTQYF. CDR3 coding DNA: TGTGCCAGCAGTGTCCCCCGACAGGTAACGGGGAGGGTCACAGATACGCAGTATTTT. J is TRBJ2-3 and V is TRBV2, with D maybe TRBD2 (7 bases). This CDR3 spans 19 amino acids. Germline CDR1 and CDR2: SNHLY and FYNNEI. V was trimmed by 4 bases and J by 2 bases, leaving 25 bases between them.

There are many counts of this clonotype. The chain carries TRBV12-3 or TRBV12-4 and TRBJ2-7; unclear D gene. The V gene lost 6 bases and the J gene lost 0 bases, with 12 bases spanning the gap. The CDR3 covers 14 residues. CDR3 DNA sequence: TGTGCCAGCAGCGCGCCAGAGAGCTCCTACGAGCAGTACTTC. Its translation: CASSAPESSYEQYF.

In this sample, this clonotype turned up many times. The chain couples TRBV28 to TRBJ2-3; 8 positions agree with TRBD1. After removal of 6 bases from V and 2 bases from J, the junction contained 4 bases not matched to a gene. Per germline, CDR1 MDHEN and CDR2 SYDVKM. This CDR3 spans 14 amino acids. CDR3 loop: CASRRTGTTDTQYF. CDR3 in DNA: TGTGCCAGCAGGAGGACAGGGACCACAGATACGCAGTATTTT.

Regarding this clonotype: This may arise from a read error, as a much more abundant clone is one base away. V is TRBV6-1 and J is TRBJ2-7, with a weak D call TRBD2 (6 bases). The CDR3 sequence is 14 residues long. Germline loops: CDR1 MNHNS, CDR2 SASEGT. This chain's CDR3 is CASIPPGDPRRQHF. As DNA, the CDR3 is TGTGCCAGCATTCCCCCGGGGGACCCTCGGCGGCAGCACTTC.

This clonotype was seen ten or more times. V and J are TRBV28 and TRBJ2-7; D could derive from TRBD1 or TRBD2 (5 bases each). The CDR3 runs to 14 residues. V lost 8 bases and J lost 4, with 18 bases in between. Germline CDR1 is MDHEN and CDR2 is SYDVKM. CDR3 in amino acids: CASGAGTGLYEQYF. The CDR3 DNA reads as TGTGCCAGCGGAGCCGGGACGGGGCTATACGAGCAGTACTTC.

The sample holds a few counts of this clonotype. V gene TRBV14 combines with J gene TRBJ2-3; 10 bases map to TRBD2. CDR3 length: 17 residues. Germline trimming cut 2 bases from V and 3 bases from J; bases unmatched to any gene: 8. In germline, CDR1 is SGHDN, CDR2 FVKESK. CDR3 in DNA: TGTGCCAGCAGCCAATTTCTAGCGGGAGTCCGGACAGATACGCAGTATTTT. This sequence encodes CASSQFLAGVRTDTQYF.

This clonotype came up many times. The V call is TRBV7-2, the J call TRBJ2-7, with 14 positions matching TRBD2. The CDR3 is 19 residues long. Germline CDR1 SGHTA, CDR2 FQGNSA. V lost 5 bases and J lost 1; bases outside the gene matches: 13. CDR3 amino acids: CASSVRLAGGPKSSYEQYF. The CDR3 region has the DNA TGTGCCAGCAGCGTCCGACTAGCGGGAGGGCCTAAGTCGTCCTACGAGCAGTACTTC.

This clonotype was detected ten times or more. The gene calls are TRBV27 and TRBJ2-1, with D perhaps given as TRBD1 or TRBD2 (6 bases each). The CDR3 loop spans 15 amino acids. Germline V gene sequence: CDR1 MNHEY, CDR2 SMNVEV (reference sequence). V was clipped by 2 bases and J by 2 bases, with 10 bases between them. CDR3 sequence (DNA): TGTGCCAGCAGTTTAGGGGGGCATCCCTACAATGAGCAGTTCTTC. Its protein is CASSLGGHPYNEQFF.